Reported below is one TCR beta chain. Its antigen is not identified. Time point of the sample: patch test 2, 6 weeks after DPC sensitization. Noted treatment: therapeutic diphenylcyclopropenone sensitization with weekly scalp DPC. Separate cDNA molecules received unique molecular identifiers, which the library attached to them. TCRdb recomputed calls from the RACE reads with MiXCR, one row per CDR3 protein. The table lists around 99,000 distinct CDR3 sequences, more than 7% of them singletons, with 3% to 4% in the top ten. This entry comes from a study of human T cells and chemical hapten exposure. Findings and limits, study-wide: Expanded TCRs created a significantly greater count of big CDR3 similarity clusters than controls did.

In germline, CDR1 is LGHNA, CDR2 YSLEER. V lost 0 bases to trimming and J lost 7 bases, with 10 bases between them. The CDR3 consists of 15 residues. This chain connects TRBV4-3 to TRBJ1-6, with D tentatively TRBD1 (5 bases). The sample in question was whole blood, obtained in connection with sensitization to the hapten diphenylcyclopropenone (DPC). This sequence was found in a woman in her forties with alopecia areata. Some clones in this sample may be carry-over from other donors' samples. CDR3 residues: CASSQDQGRNSPLHF. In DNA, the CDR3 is TGCGCCAGCAGCCAAGACCAGGGCCGGAATTCACCCCTCCACTTT.